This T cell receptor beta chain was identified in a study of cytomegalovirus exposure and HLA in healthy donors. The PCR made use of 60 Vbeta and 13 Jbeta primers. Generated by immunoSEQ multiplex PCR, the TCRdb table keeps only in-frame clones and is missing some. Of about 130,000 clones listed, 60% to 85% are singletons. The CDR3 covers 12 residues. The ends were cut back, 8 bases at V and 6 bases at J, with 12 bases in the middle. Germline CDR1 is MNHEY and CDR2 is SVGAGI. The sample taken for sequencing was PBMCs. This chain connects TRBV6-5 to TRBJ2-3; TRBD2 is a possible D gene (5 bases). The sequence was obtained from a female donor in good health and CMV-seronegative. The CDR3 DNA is TGTGCCAGCTCTGTAAGCGGCGATACGCAGTATTTT. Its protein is CASSVSGDTQYF.